What follows are 10 T cell receptor beta chains derived from one specimen sequenced in a study of CD8+ T cells in alopecia areata. Investigators isolated RNA and reverse transcribed it into cDNA to act as the sequencing template. The protocol was immunoSEQ multiplex PCR, while the TCRdb copy is restricted to in-frame clones and leaves out a portion. The sample is made up of more than 90,000 clones, none counted only once. The source material was lesional skin. The receptors originated from a C3H/HeJ mouse with alopecia areata. The MHC haplotype of this mouse line is H2-k.

This clone has a count of ten or more. Gene names and germline refer to mouse. The CDR3 end is not reached by the read, which stops 4 residues before it; the germline J gene fills it in. Other DNA sequences in this specimen translate into the identical CDR3. This chain joins TRBV13-3 and TRBJ2-5, with 11 positions matching TRBD1. The CDR3 is made up of 16 amino acids. CDR1 and CDR2 from the germline V gene are NNHDY and SYVADS. Germline trimming cut 3 bases from V and 0 bases from J; bases unmatched to any gene: 3. CDR3 in amino acids: CASSAGQGANQDTQYF. Incomplete CDR3 DNA: TGTGCCAGCAGTGCCGGACAGGGGGCGAACCAAGAC.

The sample holds many counts of this clone. Gene names are mouse gene names. The observed sequence ends 4 residues before the CDR3 terminus, with the missing tail filled in from the germline J gene. The chain uses TRBV1 and TRBJ1-4; TRBD1 matches at 11 bases. There are 16 residues in the CDR3. Germline CDR1 reads NSQYPW; CDR2 reads LRSPGD (reference sequence). V was clipped by 4 bases and J by 0 bases; unmatched bases: 1. Partial CDR3 DNA: TGCACCTGCAGTGGGGGACAGGGGGTTTCCAACGAA. As protein: CTCSGGQGVSNE. The CDR3 as a whole reads CTCSGGQGVSNERLFF.

This clone was seen a handful of times. Gene names are mouse gene names. The missing CDR3 end, 4 residues past where the read stops, is filled in from the germline J gene. The rearrangement uses TRBV13-1 and TRBJ2-1, with a weak D call TRBD1 (6 bases). The CDR3 totals 15 residues. V was clipped by 2 bases and J by 6 bases, with 15 bases between them. CDR1 NSHNY and CDR2 SYGAGN come from the germline V gene. The CDR3 DNA, read in part, is TGTGCCAGCAGTGACAGCACCGGGACAATTGCT. Its protein is CASSDSTGTIA. The entire CDR3 sequence reads CASSDSTGTIAEQFF.

In this sample, this clone turned up a few times. Gene names are mouse gene names. From the germline J gene comes the end of the CDR3, since the read stops 4 residues before it. The sample has other DNA sequences that encode this CDR3 too. The rearrangement links TRBV19 to TRBJ2-1; 10 nucleotides match TRBD2. The V and J ends lost 3 bases and 4 bases, in that order; junction bases with no gene match: 4. The CDR3 extends over 15 amino acids. Looked up from germline, CDR1 is FNHDT and CDR2 is SITEND (reference sequence). The CDR3 spells CASSTPGLGYAEQFF. The CDR3 bases that were read are TGTGCCAGCAGTACCCCGGGACTGGGGTATGCT.

A remark on this clone: Gene names are the mouse ones. The sequenced CDR3 bases are TGTGCCACCCAGGGAAGAGAAGAC. It is translated as CATQGRED. The whole CDR3 region reads CATQGREDTQYF. This rearrangement joins TRBV13-3 to TRBJ2-5, with a tentative D call TRBD1 (5 bases). The read ends 4 residues shy of where the CDR3 ends; the end is completed using the germline J gene. The CDR3 totals 12 residues. The germline V gene has CDR1 NNHDY and CDR2 SYVADS.

This clone was seen a handful of times. The translated DNA and TCRdb's protein are not identical at residue 10; the protein here was translated from the DNA. The genes and germline here are from mouse. The sequenced fragment ends 3 residues before the CDR3 boundary, so the rest is inferred from the germline J gene. The rearrangement joins TRBV1 to TRBJ1-6; 7 nucleotides line up with TRBD1. TRBJ1-6 is marked as an open reading frame, function uncertain. Per the germline V gene, CDR1 is NSQYPW and CDR2 is LRSPGD (reference sequence). The CDR3 is made up of 13 amino acids. With V trimmed by 4 bases and J by 7 bases, 1 base remained unmatched. The covered CDR3 bases are TGCACCTGCAGTGGGGGACAGAATTCGCCC. This encodes CTCSGGQNSP. The entire CDR3 protein reads CTCSGGQNSPLYF.

Only a few counts were recorded for this clone. TCRdb's protein does not match the DNA translation at residue 12; the protein provided is translated from the DNA. Genes and germline are mouse. The sequence runs out 3 residues before the end of the CDR3; the remainder is reconstructed from the germline J gene. The chain combines TRBV19 with TRBJ1-6; possible D gene TRBD1, 5 bases. TRBJ1-6 is an ORF; its function is uncertain. Per germline, CDR1 FNHDT and CDR2 SITEND (reference sequence). V was cut by 0 bases and J by 3 bases, with 7 bases left in between. The CDR3 length is 15 residues. CDR3 bases read: TGTGCCAGCAGTATAGACGACAGCTATAATTCGCCC. This gives the protein CASSIDDSYNSP. The complete CDR3 sequence is CASSIDDSYNSPLYF.

Worth noting for this clone: Gene names follow the mouse nomenclature. Read sequence stops 4 residues before the CDR3 end, and the germline J gene provides the missing end. The chain couples TRBV13-1 to TRBJ1-4; no definite D call. Germline-derived CDR1 and CDR2 are NSHNY and SYGAGN. V lost 1 base to trimming and J lost 4 bases, with 8 bases between them. The CDR3 is 14 amino acids. This chain's CDR3 is CASSDHTDNERLFF. CDR3 bases read: TGTGCCAGCAGTGATCATACAGACAACGAA.

This clone was detected only a few times. Gene and germline names: mouse. The CDR3 end falls 4 residues outside the read, so it is completed with the germline J gene. V gene TRBV13-3 combines with J gene TRBJ1-2; no firm D call. The length of the CDR3 is 15 residues. V dropped 0 bases and J dropped 0 bases, with 9 bases sitting between them. Looked up from germline, CDR1 is NNHDY and CDR2 is SYVADS. The CDR3 here is CASSDAPRTNSDYTF. The DNA read from the CDR3 is TGTGCCAGCAGTGATGCCCCCAGGACAAACTCC.

This clone was counted between two and nine times. The gene symbols are mouse symbols. The read ends 4 residues early relative to the CDR3; the germline J gene fills the gap. The chain has TRBV5 and TRBJ1-1; TRBD1 might be the D (5 bases). Germline lookup yields CDR1 LGHNA and CDR2 YNLKQL (reference sequence). V shed 4 bases and J shed 3 bases, with 12 bases lying between them. This CDR3 has 14 amino acids. CDR3 bases read: TGTGCCAGCAGCCTCAGGGAAGGGGACACA. Translated, it gives CASSLREGDT. Given in full, the CDR3 is CASSLREGDTEVFF.